The T cell receptor beta chain under discussion was sequenced for a study of blood T cell repertoires in COVID-19. Whole-study context: Spain, Italy and the United States supplied samples that represented acute and convalescent COVID-19. Sample material is recorded as cDNA or gDNA derived from T cells, B-cell-depleted T cells, or PBMCs.

Germline V CDR1 and CDR2: SGHKS, YYEKEE (reference sequence). The V gene end was trimmed by 5 bases and the J gene end by 3 bases; junction bases not matched to a gene: 8. This CDR3 spans 15 amino acids. In the original processing: Reference gene primer amplification gave nucleated cell count estimates. Method: immunoSEQ multiplex PCR; TCRdb's copy keeps in-frame clones and lacks some. For V, J and clone size, that table is used; D and trimming come from the DNA. The sample lists 95,000 to 110,000 clones; around nine tenths were seen once. The TCR originated in a man in his fifties in a cohort sampled during active COVID-19. The chain uses TRBV5-5 and TRBJ1-5, with TRBD1 matching over 7 bases. Sequenced input: peripheral blood. The CDR3 sequence: CASRPDRYPNQPQHF. The CDR3 DNA is TGTGCCAGCAGACCGGACAGGTATCCCAATCAGCCCCAGCATTTT.